Listed below are T cell receptor beta chains from one sample, sequenced in a study of blood T cell repertoires in COVID-19. The repertoire was sequenced with immunoSEQ multiplex PCR; TCRdb's copy has only in-frame clones and lacks some. The table includes approximately 250,000 clones, 84% detected once. The specimen was peripheral blood. The receptors originated from a man aged 45-65 years with acute or convalescent COVID-19. The CDR3 runs from the conserved cysteine through the conserved F or W. A D gene is named only where the DNA matches it firmly. The size entry is marked missing in some rows and otherwise reads once, few, many or a size class.

v_gene: TRBV19
d_gene: TRBD1
j_gene: TRBJ2-1
len: 14
abundance: -
CDR3aa: CASISDRADNEQFF
CDR3nt: TGTGCCAGTATTTCGGACAGGGCGGACAATGAGCAGTTCTTC

v_gene: TRBV4-1
d_gene: -
j_gene: TRBJ2-7
len: 16
abundance: -
CDR3aa: CASSQGRTNEDHEQYF
CDR3nt: TGCGCCAGCAGCCAGGGGCGAACAAATGAGGACCACGAGCAGTACTTC

v_gene: TRBV5-1
d_gene: TRBD1
j_gene: TRBJ2-5
len: 17
abundance: -
CDR3aa: CASSLSARTGGAETQYF
CDR3nt: TGCGCCAGCAGTTTATCTGCCCGGACAGGGGGCGCGGAGACCCAGTACTTC

v_gene: TRBV12-1
d_gene: -
j_gene: TRBJ2-2
len: 18
abundance: -
CDR3aa: CASSFVLSPGGNTGELFF
CDR3nt: TGTGCCAGCAGCTTTGTACTCTCCCCGGGAGGGAACACCGGGGAGCTGTTTTTT

v_gene: TRBV11-3
d_gene: TRBD2
j_gene: TRBJ2-1
len: 16
abundance: -
CDR3aa: CASSSGLAGVGDEQFF
CDR3nt: TGTGCCAGCAGCTCGGGACTAGCGGGCGTTGGCGATGAGCAGTTCTTC

v_gene: TRBV11-2
d_gene: -
j_gene: TRBJ2-1
len: 15
abundance: -
CDR3aa: CASSLDMGPFNEQFF
CDR3nt: TGTGCCAGCAGCTTAGATATGGGGCCCTTCAATGAGCAGTTCTTC

v_gene: TRBV30
d_gene: TRBD1
j_gene: TRBJ1-6
len: 13
abundance: -
CDR3aa: CAWSPQGNSPLHF
CDR3nt: TGTGCCTGGAGTCCACAGGGGAATTCACCCCTCCACTTT

v_gene: TRBV19
d_gene: TRBD2
j_gene: TRBJ2-2
len: 18
abundance: few
CDR3aa: CASRQPGLAGGGTGELFF
CDR3nt: TGTGCCAGTAGACAACCGGGACTAGCGGGAGGAGGGACCGGGGAGCTGTTTTTT

v_gene: TRBV24-1
d_gene: -
j_gene: TRBJ2-7
len: 12
abundance: -
CDR3aa: CATSDHSYEQYF
CDR3nt: TGTGCCACCAGTGACCACTCCTACGAGCAGTACTTC

v_gene: TRBV4-1
d_gene: TRBD1
j_gene: TRBJ2-4
len: 17
abundance: -
CDR3aa: CASSQEIGQVAKNIQYF
CDR3nt: TGCGCCAGCAGCCAAGAAATAGGACAGGTAGCCAAAAACATTCAGTACTTC

v_gene: TRBV5-6
d_gene: -
j_gene: TRBJ2-2
len: 16
abundance: -
CDR3aa: CASSLSPAGLTGELFF
CDR3nt: TGTGCCAGCAGCTTGTCCCCTGCGGGTCTTACCGGGGAGCTGTTTTTT

v_gene: TRBV3-1/TRBV3-2
d_gene: TRBD2
j_gene: TRBJ2-3
len: 15
abundance: -
CDR3aa: CASSLGLAGDYTQYF
CDR3nt: TGTGCCAGCAGCCTGGGACTAGCGGGAGATTATACGCAGTATTTT

v_gene: TRBV9
d_gene: -
j_gene: TRBJ2-7
len: 14
abundance: -
CDR3aa: CASSVGGPSYEQYF
CDR3nt: TGTGCCAGCAGCGTCGGGGGACCCTCCTACGAGCAGTACTTC

v_gene: TRBV28
d_gene: -
j_gene: TRBJ1-1
len: 15
abundance: -
CDR3aa: CASSPRTVMNTEAFF
CDR3nt: TGTGCCAGCAGCCCTCGGACAGTAATGAACACTGAAGCTTTCTTT

v_gene: TRBV11-3
d_gene: -
j_gene: TRBJ2-7
len: 11
abundance: few
CDR3aa: CASSSLYEQYF
CDR3nt: TGTGCCAGCAGCTCACTATACGAGCAGTACTTC

v_gene: TRBV11-2
d_gene: TRBD1
j_gene: TRBJ1-2
len: 14
abundance: -
CDR3aa: CASSWGQARDGYTF
CDR3nt: TGTGCCAGCAGCTGGGGACAGGCGAGGGATGGCTACACCTTC

v_gene: TRBV14
d_gene: TRBD2
j_gene: TRBJ2-1
len: 15
abundance: -
CDR3aa: CASSRSTSRYNEQFF
CDR3nt: TGTGCCAGCAGCCGTTCGACTAGCCGTTACAATGAGCAGTTCTTC

v_gene: TRBV10-3
d_gene: -
j_gene: TRBJ2-7
len: 17
abundance: -
CDR3aa: CAISEPRGRGPGDEQYF
CDR3nt: TGTGCCATCAGTGAGCCGAGAGGCAGGGGCCCTGGGGACGAGCAGTACTTC

v_gene: TRBV13
d_gene: -
j_gene: TRBJ2-1
len: 13
abundance: -
CDR3aa: CASSGQGNNEQFF
CDR3nt: TGTGCCAGCAGCGGGCAGGGGAACAATGAGCAGTTCTTC

v_gene: TRBV12-5
d_gene: -
j_gene: TRBJ1-2
len: 14
abundance: -
CDR3aa: CASGPSDRNYGYTF
CDR3nt: TGTGCTAGTGGTCCCTCGGACAGAAACTATGGCTACACCTTC

v_gene: TRBV9
d_gene: -
j_gene: TRBJ1-2
len: 13
abundance: few
CDR3aa: CASSVEGFYGYTF
CDR3nt: TGTGCCAGCAGCGTAGAGGGGTTCTATGGCTACACCTTC

v_gene: TRBV7-3
d_gene: -
j_gene: TRBJ2-1
len: 16
abundance: -
CDR3aa: CASSFLPGSSYNEQFF
CDR3nt: TGTGCCAGCAGCTTCCTTCCCGGGAGCTCCTACAATGAGCAGTTCTTC